Listed below are T cell receptor beta chains from one sample, sequenced in a study of control samples from healthy donors and cancer patients. Clones were read by immunoSEQ multiplex PCR, and TCRdb kept only the in-frame ones, dropping some. The sample holds over 110,000 clones, approximately 90% seen once. Sample: blood. The receptors derive from a woman aged 25 to 39 in good health. Both conserved end residues are part of each CDR3. D genes are given only for firm matches. Where a row states a size, it is once, few, many or the class of an expanded clone; other rows omit it.

TRBV19	TRBJ1-1	.	.	CASSIYSGMNTEAFF	TGTGCCAGTAGTATATATTCGGGAATGAACACTGAAGCTTTCTTT
TRBV30	TRBJ1-4	.	.	CAWSGKGNEKLFF	TGTGCCTGGAGTGGAAAGGGGAATGAAAAACTGTTTTTT
TRBV2	TRBJ2-5	.	.	CASRQPHSFGVVSQETQYF	TGTGCCAGCAGACAACCCCATTCCTTTGGTGTGGTCAGCCAAGAGACCCAGTACTTC
TRBV6-5	TRBJ1-1	.	.	CASSRTASTEAFF	TGTGCCAGCAGCCGGACGGCGAGCACTGAAGCTTTCTTT
TRBV2	TRBJ1-5	once	.	CASSADRQPQHF	TGTGCCAGCAGCGCCGACAGGCAGCCCCAGCATTTT
TRBV5-6	TRBJ1-1	.	TRBD1	CASSWTGTVNTEAFF	TGTGCCAGCAGTTGGACCGGGACAGTGAACACTGAAGCTTTCTTT
TRBV30	TRBJ1-1	.	.	CAWTRGGDTEAFF	TGTGCCTGGACCCGGGGGGGGGACACTGAAGCTTTCTTT
TRBV28	TRBJ2-7	.	.	CASRLDRQYEQYF	TGTGCCAGCAGGTTGGACCGACAGTACGAGCAGTACTTC
TRBV28	TRBJ2-2	once	.	CASSFSGTGELFF	TGTGCCAGCAGTTTTAGCGGCACCGGGGAGCTGTTTTTT
TRBV24-1	TRBJ2-1	.	.	CATSDALVLSSYNEQFF	TGTGCCACCAGTGATGCACTAGTTTTGAGCTCCTACAATGAGCAGTTCTTC
TRBV5-1	TRBJ1-6	.	.	CASSLQGGGPYSPLHF	TGCGCCAGCAGCTTACAGGGTGGGGGACCGTATTCACCCCTCCACTTT
TRBV4-2	TRBJ2-1	.	TRBD2	CASSQEVPTSGNGGNEQFF	TGTGCCAGCAGCCAAGAGGTCCCCACTAGCGGGAACGGGGGCAATGAGCAGTTCTTC
TRBV4-2	TRBJ1-4	.	.	CASSQPGQGNEKLFF	TGTGCCAGCAGCCAACCCGGGCAGGGCAATGAAAAACTGTTTTTT
TRBV28	TRBJ1-1	few	.	CASSLGPQGEAFF	TGTGCCAGCAGTTTAGGCCCCCAGGGGGAAGCTTTCTTT
TRBV27	TRBJ1-2	.	TRBD1	CASSLTGEAYGYTF	TGTGCCAGCAGTTTGACAGGGGAGGCCTATGGCTACACCTTC
TRBV30	TRBJ2-2	.	TRBD2	CACNSGKNTGELFF	TGTGCCTGCAATAGCGGGAAGAACACCGGGGAGCTGTTTTTT
TRBV19	TRBJ1-2	.	.	CASSIEASQPYGYTF	TGTGCCAGTAGTATAGAAGCCTCCCAACCCTATGGCTACACCTTC
TRBV30	TRBJ1-1	.	.	CAWSVQPGAEAFF	TGTGCCTGGAGTGTACAACCAGGCGCTGAAGCTTTCTTT
TRBV5-1	TRBJ1-6	many	.	CASSYWTGDNSPLHF	TGCGCCAGCAGCTACTGGACGGGGGATAATTCACCCCTCCACTTT
TRBV20-1	TRBJ2-5	.	.	CSARELTNRYF	TGCAGTGCTAGAGAATTGACCAACCGGTACTTC
TRBV3-1/TRBV3-2	TRBJ2-7	once	.	CASSQVPDGTYEQYF	TGTGCCAGCAGCCAAGTTCCGGACGGGACCTACGAGCAGTACTTC
TRBV28	TRBJ2-3	few	TRBD2	CASRLAGDTQYF	TGTGCCAGCAGATTAGCGGGAGATACGCAGTATTTT
TRBV10-2	TRBJ1-3	.	.	CASSERGANSGNTIYF	TGCGCCAGCAGTGAGAGGGGGGCAAACTCTGGAAACACCATATATTTT
TRBV4-2	TRBJ2-3	.	.	CASSQDGPDTQYF	TGTGCCAGCAGCCAAGATGGCCCAGATACGCAGTATTTT
TRBV6-5	TRBJ1-1	.	.	CASTTPGGVTEAFF	TGTGCCAGCACCACCCCGGGGGGCGTAACTGAAGCTTTCTTT
TRBV19	TRBJ2-7	.	TRBD1	CASSATGGSEQYF	TGTGCCAGTAGTGCCACAGGGGGCTCCGAGCAGTACTTC
TRBV5-6	TRBJ1-1	.	.	CASSLAAATEAFF	TGTGCCAGCAGCTTGGCGGCAGCCACTGAAGCTTTCTTT
TRBV5-1	TRBJ1-2	.	.	CASSLQGYNYGYTF	TGCGCCAGCAGCCTACAGGGATACAACTATGGCTACACCTTC
TRBV27	TRBJ1-3	.	.	CASSMGPTGNTIYF	TGTGCCAGCAGTATGGGACCGACTGGAAACACCATATATTTT
TRBV21-1	TRBJ2-2	.	.	CASSPSGNIGELFF	TGTGCCAGCAGCCCGAGCGGGAACATCGGGGAGCTGTTTTTT
TRBV19	TRBJ2-3	.	.	CASSTGPGADTQYF	TGTGCCAGTAGCACGGGCCCAGGGGCAGATACGCAGTATTTT
TRBV5-6	TRBJ2-2	.	.	CASSSQAGLSGYTGELFF	TGTGCCAGCAGCTCACAGGCTGGGTTAAGTGGTTACACCGGGGAGCTGTTTTTT
TRBV6-5	TRBJ1-6	.	.	CASSYVVDSPLHF	TGTGCCAGCAGTTACGTCGTGGATTCACCCCTCCACTTT
TRBV9	TRBJ2-1	.	TRBD2	CASSDPRLAGWQFF	TGTGCCAGCAGCGACCCCCGACTAGCAGGTTGGCAGTTCTTC
TRBV24-1	TRBJ1-6	.	TRBD1	CATSDPGTGVNSPLHF	TGTGCCACCAGTGACCCAGGGACAGGGGTCAATTCACCCCTCCACTTT
TRBV7-7	TRBJ2-2	.	TRBD1	CASTPKTGGANTGELFF	TGTGCTAGCACCCCCAAAACAGGGGGCGCGAACACCGGGGAGCTGTTTTTT
TRBV27	TRBJ1-2	.	TRBD1	CASSSMTGSLNYGYTF	TGTGCCAGCAGTTCCATGACAGGGTCACTCAACTATGGCTACACCTTC
TRBV7-3	TRBJ2-2	.	TRBD2	CASSLGLAGGTGELFF	TGTGCCAGCAGCTTAGGACTAGCGGGAGGCACCGGGGAGCTGTTTTTT
TRBV6-6	TRBJ2-5	.	.	CASSFHNEAETQYF	TGTGCCAGCAGTTTCCATAACGAGGCAGAGACCCAGTACTTC
TRBV27	TRBJ1-2	.	TRBD1	CARGQGDSYGYTF	TGTGCCAGGGGACAGGGAGATTCCTATGGCTACACCTTC
TRBV7-3	TRBJ1-1	.	.	CASSSGGQDEAFF	TGTGCCAGCAGCTCTGGAGGTCAGGATGAAGCTTTCTTT
TRBV24-1	TRBJ2-2	.	.	CATGLPNTGELFF	TGTGCCACGGGACTTCCGAACACCGGGGAGCTGTTTTTT
TRBV10-3	TRBJ2-5	.	TRBD2	CAISESLAEGQETQYF	TGTGCCATCAGTGAGTCCCTAGCGGAAGGCCAAGAGACCCAGTACTTC
TRBV27	TRBJ1-1	.	.	CASSLRSGRHTEAFF	TGTGCCAGCAGTTTAAGGTCTGGGAGGCACACTGAAGCTTTCTTT
TRBV30	TRBJ1-5	.	TRBD1	CAWSRGTSNQPQHF	TGTGCCTGGAGCAGGGGGACTAGCAATCAGCCCCAGCATTTT
TRBV5-6	TRBJ1-1	.	.	CASSYDTLNTEAFF	TGTGCCAGCAGTTATGACACACTGAACACTGAAGCTTTCTTT
TRBV9	TRBJ2-7	.	.	CASSTSSTSYEQYF	TGTGCCAGCAGCACCAGCTCTACTAGCTACGAGCAGTACTTC
TRBV7-9	TRBJ2-1	.	.	CASSPRPNEQFF	TGTGCCAGCAGCCCCAGGCCCAATGAGCAGTTCTTC
TRBV7-9	TRBJ2-7	.	.	CASSPPSVYEQYF	TGTGCCAGCAGCCCTCCGTCTGTTTACGAGCAGTACTTC